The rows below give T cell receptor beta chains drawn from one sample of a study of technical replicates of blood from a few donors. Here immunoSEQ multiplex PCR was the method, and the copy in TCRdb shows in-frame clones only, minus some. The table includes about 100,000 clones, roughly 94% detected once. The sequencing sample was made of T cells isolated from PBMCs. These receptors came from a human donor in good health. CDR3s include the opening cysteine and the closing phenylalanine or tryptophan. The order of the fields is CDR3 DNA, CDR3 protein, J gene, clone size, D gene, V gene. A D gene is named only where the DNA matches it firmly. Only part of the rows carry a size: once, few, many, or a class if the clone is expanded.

TGTGCCAGCAGCGCTCTACTCGACAGGGGGCCTGAAGCTTTCTTT,CASSALLDRGPEAFF,TRBJ1-1,.,TRBD1,TRBV2
TGTGCCAGCTCAGCCGAGACAGGGGACGGTGGGGCCAACGTCCTGACTTTC,CASSAETGDGGANVLTF,TRBJ2-6,.,TRBD1,TRBV18
TGTGCCAGCAGTTACTCCCCCCGGGGGAACACTGAAGCTTTCTTT,CASSYSPRGNTEAFF,TRBJ1-1,once,.,TRBV6-5
TGCAGCGTTAGCGGGAGTCTGTTCTTC,CSVSGSLFF,TRBJ2-1,.,TRBD2,TRBV29-1
TGTGCCAGCAGCCAAGTATTGGGACTAGTCGAGCAGTACTTC,CASSQVLGLVEQYF,TRBJ2-7,.,TRBD2,TRBV14
TGTGCCAGCAGCTTAGTTGGGGACAGGGGAGTTGAAGCTTTCTTT,CASSLVGDRGVEAFF,TRBJ1-1,few,TRBD1,TRBV7-9
TGTGCCAGTAGTACAGGGGTAAGCACAGATACGCAGTATTTT,CASSTGVSTDTQYF,TRBJ2-3,once,.,TRBV19
TGCAGCGTTGGCCGGACAGGGGGTACTGAGTGGCGGGAGTGGGGTGAGCAGTTCTTC,CSVGRTGGTEWREWGEQFF,TRBJ2-1,.,TRBD1,TRBV29-1
TGTGCCAGTAGTCGAGGTCCCAATCAGCCCCAGCATTTT,CASSRGPNQPQHF,TRBJ1-5,medium-sized,.,TRBV19
TGTGCCAGCGACTTATGGGGAGGTGGAAACACCATATATTTT,CASDLWGGGNTIYF,TRBJ1-3,.,.,TRBV6-1
TGTGCCAGCAGCTTAGGGGGGGAGAGCAATCAGCCCCAGCATTTT,CASSLGGESNQPQHF,TRBJ1-5,.,.,TRBV7-2
TGCGCCAGCAGCCTTAGACTAGCGGTTTACCTGGCGGATACGCAGTATTTT,CASSLRLAVYLADTQYF,TRBJ2-3,.,TRBD2,TRBV4-1
TGCGCCAGCAGTGAGCCGTCAGGGGTAGGATATGGCTACACCTTC,CASSEPSGVGYGYTF,TRBJ1-2,once,.,TRBV10-2
TGTGCCAGCAGCGCTGGACTAGCGGGAATATACGAGCAGTACTTC,CASSAGLAGIYEQYF,TRBJ2-7,.,TRBD2,TRBV7-2
TGCGCCAGCAGCTCGGACAGCCCTGCGGACATTCAGTACTTC,CASSSDSPADIQYF,TRBJ2-4,.,.,TRBV5-1
TGTGCCAGCAGTTTGTCAACAGGATTATCCTACGAGCAGTACTTC,CASSLSTGLSYEQYF,TRBJ2-7,.,.,TRBV28
TGTGCCAGCAGCTTCTACACTGAAGCTTTCTTT,CASSFYTEAFF,TRBJ1-1,.,.,TRBV7-2
TGTGCCAGCAGCTTACGACTAGCGGGAGTAAAAGAGACCCAGTACTTC,CASSLRLAGVKETQYF,TRBJ2-5,.,TRBD2,TRBV9
TGTGCCAGCAGTGAGATGGGACAAGCCAATCAGCCCCAGCATTTT,CASSEMGQANQPQHF,TRBJ1-5,.,.,TRBV2
TGCGCCAGCAGCCCGGGACTAGCGGGAGGCACAGATACGCAGTATTTT,CASSPGLAGGTDTQYF,TRBJ2-3,.,TRBD2,TRBV4-1
TGTGCCAGCTCACCCGCAGGGGAGGGATACGAGCAGTACTTC,CASSPAGEGYEQYF,TRBJ2-7,once,.,TRBV18
TGCGCCAGCAGCTTGGGTGACGGGAGGGGGAGCACAGATACGCAGTATTTT,CASSLGDGRGSTDTQYF,TRBJ2-3,.,TRBD2,TRBV5-1
TGTGCCAGCAGTCTTACTTTCCCAGATACGCAGTATTTT,CASSLTFPDTQYF,TRBJ2-3,.,.,TRBV6-5
TGTGCCAGCAGCTTAATACTAGCGGGATGGGAGCAGTTCTTC,CASSLILAGWEQFF,TRBJ2-1,.,TRBD2,TRBV7-9
TGTGCCAGCAGTTTACAAGACAGGTTCTCCTACGAGCAGTACTTC,CASSLQDRFSYEQYF,TRBJ2-7,.,.,TRBV27
TGTGCCTGGAGTGTACAGGGCGGGAGCGCAGATACGCAGTATTTT,CAWSVQGGSADTQYF,TRBJ2-3,.,.,TRBV30
TGTGCCAGCAGTTTCATGGAGTACACTGAAGCTTTCTTT,CASSFMEYTEAFF,TRBJ1-1,.,.,TRBV27
TGTGCCAGCAGGCAGGGAACGAACACTGAAGCTTTCTTT,CASRQGTNTEAFF,TRBJ1-1,few,.,TRBV2
TGTGCCACCAGCAGAGATCTCGGGGAGGCCTACGAGCAGTACTTC,CATSRDLGEAYEQYF,TRBJ2-7,.,.,TRBV15
TGTGCCAGTACGGACATCATATTCTCTGGAAACACCATATATTTT,CASTDIIFSGNTIYF,TRBJ1-3,.,.,TRBV19